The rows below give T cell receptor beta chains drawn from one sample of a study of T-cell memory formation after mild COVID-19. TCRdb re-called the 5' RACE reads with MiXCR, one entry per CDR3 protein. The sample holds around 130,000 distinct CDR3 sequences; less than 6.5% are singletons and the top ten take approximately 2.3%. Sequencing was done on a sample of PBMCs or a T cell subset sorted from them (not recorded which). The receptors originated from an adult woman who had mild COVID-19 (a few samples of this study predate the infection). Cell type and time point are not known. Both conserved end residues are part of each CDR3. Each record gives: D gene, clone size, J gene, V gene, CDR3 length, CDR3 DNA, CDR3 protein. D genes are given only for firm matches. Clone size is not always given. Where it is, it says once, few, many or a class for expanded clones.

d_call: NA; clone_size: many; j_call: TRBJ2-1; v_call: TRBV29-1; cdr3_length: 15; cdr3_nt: TGCAGCGTTGACTCCCAGCGGGCACTCTACAATGAGCAGTTCTTC; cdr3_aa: CSVDSQRALYNEQFF
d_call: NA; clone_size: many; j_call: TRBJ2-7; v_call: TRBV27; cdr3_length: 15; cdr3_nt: TGTGCCAGCAGTTTAGCGTTTCAGGAGAACTACGAGCAGTACTTC; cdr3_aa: CASSLAFQENYEQYF
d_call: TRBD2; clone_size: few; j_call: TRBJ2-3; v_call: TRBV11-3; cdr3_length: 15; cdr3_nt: TGTGCCAGCAGCAGACTAGCCGGTGGCACAGATACGCAGTATTTT; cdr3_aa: CASSRLAGGTDTQYF
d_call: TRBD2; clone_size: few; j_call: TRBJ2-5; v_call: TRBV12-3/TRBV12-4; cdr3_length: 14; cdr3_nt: TGTGCCAGCAGTACCGGGACTAGCGGGGAGACCCAGTACTTC; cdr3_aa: CASSTGTSGETQYF
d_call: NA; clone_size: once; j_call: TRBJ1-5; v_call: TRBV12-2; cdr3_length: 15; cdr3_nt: TGTGCAAGTCGCTTAGGCACAGGGGGAAATCAGCCCCAGCATTTT; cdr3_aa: CASRLGTGGNQPQHF
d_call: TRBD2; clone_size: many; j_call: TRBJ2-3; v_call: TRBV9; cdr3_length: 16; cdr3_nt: TGTGCCAGCAGCACCCAGAGCGGGAGAGGGACAGATACGCAGTATTTT; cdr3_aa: CASSTQSGRGTDTQYF
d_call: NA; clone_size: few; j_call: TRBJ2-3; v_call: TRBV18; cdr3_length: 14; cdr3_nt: TGTGCCAGCTCACCACGACAGGTGGCAGATACGCAGTATTTT; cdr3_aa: CASSPRQVADTQYF
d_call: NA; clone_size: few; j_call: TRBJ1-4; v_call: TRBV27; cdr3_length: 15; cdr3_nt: TGTGCCAGCAGTTTCCGGCGAAGGGCTAATGAAAAACTGTTTTTT; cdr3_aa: CASSFRRRANEKLFF
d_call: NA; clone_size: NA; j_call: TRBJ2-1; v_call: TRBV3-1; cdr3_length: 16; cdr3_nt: TGTGCCAGCAGCCAAGATTCGCGGGGGCTGTACAATGAGCAGTTCTTC; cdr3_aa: CASSQDSRGLYNEQFF
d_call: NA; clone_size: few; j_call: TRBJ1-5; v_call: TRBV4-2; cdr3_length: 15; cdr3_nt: TGTGCCAGCAGCCAAGTTGGCAGTAGCAATCAGCCCCAGCATTTT; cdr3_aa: CASSQVGSSNQPQHF
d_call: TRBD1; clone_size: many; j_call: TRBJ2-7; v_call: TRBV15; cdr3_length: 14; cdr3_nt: TGTGCCACCAGCAATCGACAGGGTCCCTACGAGCAGTACTTC; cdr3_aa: CATSNRQGPYEQYF
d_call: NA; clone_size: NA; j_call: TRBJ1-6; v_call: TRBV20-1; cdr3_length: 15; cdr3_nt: TGCAGTGCTAGAGATCAAGGGAACTATAATTCACCCCTCCACTTT; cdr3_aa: CSARDQGNYNSPLHF